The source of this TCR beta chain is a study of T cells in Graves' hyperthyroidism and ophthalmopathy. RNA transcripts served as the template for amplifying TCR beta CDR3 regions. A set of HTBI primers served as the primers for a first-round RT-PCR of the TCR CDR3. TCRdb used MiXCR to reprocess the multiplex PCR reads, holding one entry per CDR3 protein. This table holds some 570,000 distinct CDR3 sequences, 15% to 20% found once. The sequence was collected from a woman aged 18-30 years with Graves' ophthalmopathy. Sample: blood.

The CDR3 DNA sequence: TGTGCCAGCGGTTCGACGGACAGGGGGGCCGGGGAGCTGTTTTTT. Protein: CASGSTDRGAGELFF. The chain employs TRBV6-1 and TRBJ2-2; 10 positions agree with TRBD1. The CDR3 sequence is 15 residues long. Germline values: CDR1 MNHNS, CDR2 SASEGT. With V trimmed by 8 bases and J by 6 bases, 9 bases remained unmatched.